Listed below are T cell receptor beta chains from one sample, sequenced in a study of blood T cells in healthy people across ages. Each CDR3 protein is one row after TCRdb ran MiXCR on the 5' RACE reads. This table has fewer than 1 million distinct CDR3 sequences, around 43% appearing once. Sequencing used blood. Source of these receptors: a man aged 55-75 years in good health. Each CDR3 is given with its conserved first and last residue. A D gene is named only where the DNA matches it firmly. A clone size is listed for some rows: how often the clone was seen (once, few, many), or a class if it is expanded.

d_gene	abundance	v_gene	j_gene	CDR3nt	CDR3aa
TRBD1	few	TRBV28	TRBJ2-7	TGTGCCAGCAGAAGGGACAGCCTCTACGAGCAGTACTTC	CASRRDSLYEQYF
TRBD2	.	TRBV12-3/TRBV12-4	TRBJ2-5	TGTGCCAGCAGCCTTAGCGGGGGGACCAATGAGCAGTACTTC	CASSLSGGTNEQYF
.	few	TRBV5-5	TRBJ1-5	TGTGCCAGCAGCTTTGGGGACGGTCATCAGCCCCAGCATTTT	CASSFGDGHQPQHF
.	.	TRBV2	TRBJ1-5	TGTGCCAGCAGCGAACAGGGAATCAATCAGCCCCAGCATTTT	CASSEQGINQPQHF
.	.	TRBV3-1	TRBJ2-4	TGTGCCAGCAGCCAGTGGGCCATTCAGTACTTC	CASSQWAIQYF
.	.	TRBV3-1	TRBJ2-1	TGTGCCAGCAGCCAAGGGTCAGTTTCCTACAATGAGCAGTTCTTC	CASSQGSVSYNEQFF
.	.	TRBV29-1	TRBJ1-2	TGCAGCGTTGAGCAGGGTAGCTACACCTTC	CSVEQGSYTF
TRBD1	once	TRBV10-3	TRBJ2-1	TGTGCCATCAACCGGACAGGCGTAGGCTCCTACAATGAGCAGTTCTTC	CAINRTGVGSYNEQFF
TRBD1	few	TRBV7-9	TRBJ2-1	TGTGCCAGCAGCCTCGGACAGGGGGCAAAGAATGAGCAGTTCTTC	CASSLGQGAKNEQFF
.	few	TRBV6-6	TRBJ2-2	TGTGCCAGCATGGACACCGGGGAGCTGTTTTTT	CASMDTGELFF
TRBD1	.	TRBV12-5	TRBJ2-3	TGTGCTAGTGGTTCTTATACAGGGGGTGAGATAGATACGCAGTATTTT	CASGSYTGGEIDTQYF
.	many	TRBV11-2	TRBJ2-1	TGTGCCAGCACCCCTGGGGGGGGACAGTACAATGAGCAGTTCTTC	CASTPGGGQYNEQFF
TRBD2	.	TRBV7-2	TRBJ2-3	TGTGCCAGCAGCTTACGACCTATGGGACTAGCGGGAGACCCAGATACGCAGTATTTT	CASSLRPMGLAGDPDTQYF
TRBD1	.	TRBV20-1	TRBJ2-1	TGCAGTGCTAGGGGGACAGGGTACGATGAGCAGTTCTTC	CSARGTGYDEQFF
TRBD1	once	TRBV5-5	TRBJ1-3	TGTGCCAGCGGAGACGACAGGGAACGCACTGGAAACACCATATATTTT	CASGDDRERTGNTIYF
.	.	TRBV7-9	TRBJ2-6	TGTGCCAGCAGCCCCCTGGTGGGGGCGGATGGGGCCAACGTCCTGACTTTC	CASSPLVGADGANVLTF
.	.	TRBV28	TRBJ2-4	TGTGCCAGCAGCCGCGGGGAAAACATTCAGTACTTC	CASSRGENIQYF
.	once	TRBV4-3	TRBJ2-1	TGCGCCAGCAGCCAAGACGGGGTGGCATCCGTGCCCTACGAGCAGTTCTTC	CASSQDGVASVPYEQFF
TRBD1	.	TRBV6-2/TRBV6-3	TRBJ1-2	TGTGCCAGCAGCGGGACAGAATATGGCTACACCTTC	CASSGTEYGYTF
.	.	TRBV12-3/TRBV12-4	TRBJ1-4	TGTGCCAGCAGCCGAGGGGGAGAAAAACTGTTTTTT	CASSRGGEKLFF
TRBD2	.	TRBV3-1	TRBJ2-7	TGTGCCAGCAGCCAACTAGCGGGGGAGTACGAGCAGTACTTC	CASSQLAGEYEQYF
TRBD1	few	TRBV6-1	TRBJ2-7	TGTGCCAGCAGCGAAGGGGGACAGGGGCCGTCCCCCTACGAGCAGTACTTC	CASSEGGQGPSPYEQYF
.	few	TRBV2	TRBJ2-7	TGTGCCAGCAGTGTCGGGGAAGGACCCTACGAGCAGTACTTC	CASSVGEGPYEQYF
TRBD2	many	TRBV20-1	TRBJ2-1	TGCAGTGCTAGAATTTCTAGCGGGGGGGAGGGTGAGCAGTTCTTC	CSARISSGGEGEQFF
.	.	TRBV7-9	TRBJ1-6	TGTGCCAGCAGCCCCCGGTGGGGGGTGAGTTCACCCCTCCACTTT	CASSPRWGVSSPLHF